This TCR beta chain is from a study of cytomegalovirus exposure and HLA in healthy donors. Study-level results: Previous analysis showed most TCR beta V segments were productive about 87% or about 30% of the time.

PCR amplification relied on 60 Vbeta primers (plus 13 Jbeta primers). Sequencing used immunoSEQ multiplex PCR; TCRdb keeps in-frame clones, though not all of them. The sample yields 65,000 to 80,000 clones, approximately 80% seen once. V lost 0 bases, J lost 0 bases, and 21 bases lay in between. Germline V gene lookup returns CDR1 SGHRS and CDR2 YFSETQ. This CDR3 has 19 residues. With regard to this clone: The antigen remains unidentified.

The sample consisted of PBMCs. This TCR derives from a woman in her forties in good health and CMV-seropositive. This chain uses TRBV5-1 with TRBJ2-5; no reliable D call. DNA for the CDR3: TGCGCCAGCAGCTTGGGGCACATACTATCACCATTGTACCAAGAGACCCAGTACTTC. It specifies CASSLGHILSPLYQETQYF.